The rows below give T cell receptor beta chains drawn from one sample of a study of metastatic and nonmetastatic thyroid tumors. With MiXCR, TCRdb called clones anew from the PCR reads. The profile shows around 31,000 clones, approximately 16% of them singletons. The sequenced sample consisted of blood. Every receptor here comes from a male donor with papillary thyroid cancer or a benign thyroid nodule (not recorded which). Some clones in this sample may be carry-over from other donors' samples. CDR3s include the opening cysteine and the closing phenylalanine or tryptophan. D genes are given only for firm matches. The size entry is marked missing in some rows and otherwise reads once, few, many or a size class.

J: TRBJ2-2; V: TRBV7-8; D: NA; size: once; CDR3: CASSEKQGPDTGELFF; DNA: TGTGCCAGCAGCGAAAAACAGGGACCGGACACCGGGGAGCTGTTTTTT
J: TRBJ1-1; V: TRBV20-1; D: NA; size: many; CDR3: CSARRGGDTEAFF; DNA: TGCAGTGCTAGACGGGGGGGGGACACTGAAGCTTTCTTT
J: TRBJ1-1; V: TRBV7-8; D: NA; size: NA; CDR3: CASSLRVGGTKGTEAFF; DNA: TGTGCCAGCAGCTTAAGGGTAGGGGGGACAAAGGGGACTGAAGCTTTCTTT
J: TRBJ1-1; V: TRBV5-5; D: TRBD1; size: many; CDR3: CASSPGLGQLNTEAFF; DNA: TGTGCCAGCAGCCCGGGATTGGGACAGTTAAACACTGAAGCTTTCTTT
J: TRBJ2-7; V: TRBV18; D: NA; size: many; CDR3: CASSSNEEREQYF; DNA: TGTGCCAGCTCATCCAATGAGGAGCGGGAGCAGTACTTC
J: TRBJ2-2; V: TRBV20-1; D: NA; size: NA; CDR3: CGARDRMRGGSFTGELFF; DNA: TGCGGTGCTAGAGATCGGATGAGGGGCGGATCTTTCACCGGTGAGCTGTTTTTT
J: TRBJ1-2; V: TRBV20-1; D: TRBD1; size: many; CDR3: CSAGQGAVTGYTF; DNA: TGCAGTGCTGGACAGGGGGCGGTGACTGGCTACACCTTC
J: TRBJ1-6; V: TRBV3-1; D: NA; size: many; CDR3: CASTLGGAGSPLHF; DNA: TGTGCCAGCACCCTGGGGGGGGCCGGATCACCCCTCCACTTT
J: TRBJ2-1; V: TRBV4-3; D: NA; size: many; CDR3: CASSQNRVRGSYNEQFF; DNA: TGCGCCAGCAGCCAAAACCGAGTGAGGGGCTCCTACAATGAGCAGTTCTTC
J: TRBJ2-7; V: TRBV7-8; D: NA; size: many; CDR3: CASSPTGIAYEQYF; DNA: TGTGCCAGCAGCCCGACCGGGATTGCCTACGAGCAGTACTTC
J: TRBJ1-1; V: TRBV11-2; D: TRBD1; size: NA; CDR3: CASSLNARGAMARGEAFF; DNA: TGTGCCAGCAGCTTGAACGCCAGGGGGGCGATGGCGAGAGGTGAAGCTTTCTTT
J: TRBJ1-2; V: TRBV19; D: NA; size: few; CDR3: CACTIQGKHYGYTF; DNA: TGTGCCTGTACCATCCAAGGGAAACACTATGGCTACACCTTC
J: TRBJ2-4; V: TRBV4-2; D: NA; size: many; CDR3: CASSQDLGVYIQYF; DNA: TGTGCCAGCAGCCAAGACCTAGGGGTCTACATTCAGTACTTC
J: TRBJ2-7; V: TRBV7-3; D: TRBD2; size: NA; CDR3: CASSSLAGLSSYEQYF; DNA: TGTGCCAGCAGCTCATTAGCGGGTCTAAGCTCCTACGAGCAGTACTTC
J: TRBJ2-1; V: TRBV27; D: NA; size: many; CDR3: CASRGGVRTYNEQFF; DNA: TGTGCCAGCAGGGGTGGGGTTCGGACCTACAATGAGCAGTTCTTC
J: TRBJ1-3; V: TRBV7-2; D: NA; size: many; CDR3: CASSLGWTPGNTIYF; DNA: TGTGCCAGCAGCTTAGGGTGGACTCCAGGAAACACCATATATTTT
J: TRBJ2-1; V: TRBV10-3; D: NA; size: few; CDR3: CAISESITNRLQFF; DNA: TGTGCCATCAGTGAGTCAATTACTAATCGGCTGCAGTTCTTC